The 7 T cell receptor beta chains given below trace back to one sample, sequenced in a study of blood T cell repertoires in COVID-19. The data were produced by immunoSEQ multiplex PCR, yet TCRdb's version contains in-frame clones alone and is incomplete. The data contain roughly 300,000 clones, approximately 91% of them singletons. Sequencing used PBMCs or T cells enriched from blood (not recorded which). The receptors stem from a woman between 40 and 55 years old with acute COVID-19.

This clone has a single count. The chain combines TRBV28 with TRBJ1-5, with D possibly matching TRBD1 (6 bases). In germline, CDR1 is MDHEN, CDR2 SYDVKM. Trimming took 5 bases from V and 9 from J, leaving 14 bases between them. The CDR3 is made up of 13 amino acids. CDR3 region: CASSPRTARPQHF. CDR3 nucleotide sequence: TGTGCCAGCAGTCCCCGGACAGCCCGGCCCCAGCATTTT.

The chain couples TRBV7-2 to TRBJ2-7; 12 bases are a match to TRBD2. The CDR3 is made up of 15 amino acids. J gave up 7 bases and V 0 bases, and 4 bases lay outside the gene matches. Germline V gene sequence: CDR1 SGHTA, CDR2 FQGNSA. CDR3 bases: TGTGCCAGCAGCTTAGCGACTAGCGGGAGCCGGGAGCAGTACTTC. Protein sequence: CASSLATSGSREQYF.

This clone was observed a single time. This rearrangement joins TRBV3-1 (or the pseudogene TRBV3-2) to TRBJ2-1; 13 bases line up with TRBD2. Losses at the gene ends were 5 bases for V and 6 bases for J; bases not matched to a gene: 7. The CDR3 is 16 amino acids. Germline CDR1 is LGHDT and CDR2 is YNNKEL (reference sequence). This CDR3 is CASSMRTSGGRNEQFF. For the CDR3, the DNA is TGTGCCAGCAGCATGCGGACTAGCGGGGGTCGCAATGAGCAGTTCTTC.

This chain connects TRBV2 to TRBJ1-1, with D unresolved. The germline V and J ends were trimmed by 8 bases and 7 bases, with 11 bases remaining between them. The CDR3 sequence is 11 residues long. Germline V gene sequence: CDR1 SNHLY, CDR2 FYNNEI. The CDR3 sequence is CASGEVYEAFF. CDR3 in DNA: TGTGCCAGCGGGGAGGTATATGAAGCTTTCTTT.

The rearrangement uses TRBV7-9 and TRBJ1-5; possible D gene TRBD1, 5 bases. This CDR3 is built from 14 residues. Germline V gene data show CDR1 as SEHNR and CDR2 as FQNEAQ (reference sequence). The V end was cut by 3 bases, the J end by 2 bases, with 8 bases between. CDR3 bases: TGTGCCAGCAGCTTCTCGGGGGGCAATCAGCCCCAGCATTTT. Amino acids: CASSFSGGNQPQHF.

The V and J genes are TRBV7-2 and TRBJ2-3, with D tentatively TRBD2 (6 bases). Germline V gene lookup returns CDR1 SGHTA and CDR2 FQGNSA. The CDR3 length is 14 residues. V lost 4 bases to trimming and J lost 3 bases, with 11 bases between them. The CDR3 DNA follows: TGTGCCAGCAGCTCGGGACTTTTTACAGATACGCAGTATTTT. It yields the protein CASSSGLFTDTQYF.

The chain links TRBV19 to TRBJ2-7, with 9 bases identical to TRBD2. V dropped 6 bases and J dropped 0; count of bases not matched to a gene: 15. CDR3 length: 18 residues. The germline V gene has CDR1 LNHDA and CDR2 SQIVND (reference sequence). The CDR3 loop reads CASRDAGVSGGSSYEQYF. In DNA form, the CDR3 reads TGTGCCAGTAGGGACGCCGGCGTGAGCGGGGGGAGCTCCTACGAGCAGTACTTC.